This TCR beta chain emerged from a study of T cell repertoires in cytomegalovirus infection. The wider study: CMV infection and matching HLA type were both indicated by public TCR beta signatures.

Study-wide results and caveats: The ex vivo response showed dominance by HLA-C-restricted CMV-specific TCR beta clonotypes. People with CMV and the relevant HLA were identified by cumulative public TCR beta family frequency.

Germline loops: CDR1 SGHTA, CDR2 FQGNSA. CDR3 length: 16 amino acids. V lost 5 bases and J lost 1, with 14 bases in between. This clonotype was picked up many times. What it binds is not known. TCRdb recomputed calls from the reads with MiXCR, one row per CDR3 protein. There are about 740,000 distinct CDR3 sequences in the sample; about 40% occur only once, and 2.8% lies in the top ten. J is TRBJ2-2 and V is TRBV7-2, with D perhaps matching TRBD1 or TRBD2 (5 bases each). The sample consisted of PBMCs. The TCR originated in a human donor in good health (CMV status not recorded). Some clones in this sample may be carry-over from other donors' samples. CDR3 sequence: CASSVDSGRNTGELFF. The CDR3 DNA is TGTGCCAGCAGCGTTGACAGCGGCCGGAACACCGGGGAGCTGTTTTTT.